A selection of T cell receptor beta chains follows, all from one sample in a study of CD8 T cells in Susac syndrome. Each CDR3 protein gets one entry after TCRdb re-called the immunoSEQ multiplex PCR reads with MiXCR. Of around 140,000 distinct CDR3 sequences in the sample, 75% to 90% are singletons; the top ten hold roughly 0.48%. Specimen: CD8+ T cells from PBMCs. The receptors shown here come from a human donor with multiple sclerosis. Both conserved end residues are part of each CDR3. The D gene is left open where the match is weak. Some rows have no size entry. The others give once, few or many, or a class for an expanded clone.

J gene	D gene	V gene	clone size	CDR3 DNA	CDR3 protein
TRBJ2-5	TRBD1	TRBV7-3	.	TGTGCCAGCAGCCTAACTGGGACAGGGTGGGAGACCCAGTACTTC	CASSLTGTGWETQYF
TRBJ2-5	.	TRBV13	.	TGTGCCAGCAGCTTAACAGAGACCCAGTACTTC	CASSLTETQYF
TRBJ2-7	TRBD2	TRBV5-1	few	TGCGCCAGCAGCTTGGCCGGGGGGGAAGAGCAGTACTTC	CASSLAGGEEQYF
TRBJ2-1	TRBD2	TRBV5-1	.	TGCGCCAGCAGCTGGGACCCTAGCGGGGGAAGTTACAATGAGCAGTTCTTC	CASSWDPSGGSYNEQFF
TRBJ1-1	.	TRBV25-1	.	TGTGCCAGCAATTTCGGGGGAACAACTGAAGCTTTCTTT	CASNFGGTTEAFF
TRBJ2-7	.	TRBV6-2/TRBV6-3	.	TGTGCCAGCAGTTACCCGGGCTTTTCCTACGAGCAGTACTTC	CASSYPGFSYEQYF
TRBJ2-3	TRBD2	TRBV11-2	.	TGTGCCAGCAGCTTAGAACCCGCCACACTAGCGGCGACTAGCACAGATACGCAGTATTTT	CASSLEPATLAATSTDTQYF
TRBJ2-1	.	TRBV6-2/TRBV6-3	.	TGTGCCGGCAGTTATTTATGGGGGAACAATGAGCAGTTCTTC	CAGSYLWGNNEQFF
TRBJ2-7	.	TRBV28	.	TGTGCCAGCAGTTGGGGGACAACGGGGCTCTACGAGCAGTACTTC	CASSWGTTGLYEQYF
TRBJ1-1	.	TRBV5-1	.	TGCGCCAGCAGCTTGGTTGAAGATGAGGCGTTCCGGGAAACAAACACTGAAGCTTTCTTT	CASSLVEDEAFRETNTEAFF
TRBJ2-7	TRBD1	TRBV28	.	TGTGCCAGCAGGACCGGGACAGGACTCTCCTACGAGCAGTACTTC	CASRTGTGLSYEQYF
TRBJ2-5	TRBD1	TRBV12-3/TRBV12-4	.	TGTGCCAGCAGTCTAGGGGGCCTAGAGACCCAGTACTTC	CASSLGGLETQYF
TRBJ2-1	.	TRBV29-1	.	TGCAGCGTTGTTGCAGGGGCCAATGAGCAGTTCTTC	CSVVAGANEQFF
TRBJ1-2	TRBD1	TRBV4-1	.	TGCGCCAGCAGCCAAGTTGGGACAGGGGTTCTCTATGGCTACACCTTC	CASSQVGTGVLYGYTF
TRBJ1-1	.	TRBV11-2	.	TGTGCCAGCAGCTTAGGTACATCAGGGAACACTGAAGCTTTCTTT	CASSLGTSGNTEAFF
TRBJ1-1	.	TRBV4-1	.	TGCGCCAGCAGCCAAGTACCGGGGGGCGGCACTGAAGCTTTCTTT	CASSQVPGGGTEAFF
TRBJ1-1	.	TRBV12-3/TRBV12-4	.	TGTGCCAGCAGTTTGGGGCAGGGCACTGAAGCTTTCTTT	CASSLGQGTEAFF
TRBJ2-5	.	TRBV7-2	once	TGTGCCAGCAGCAGGGACCTCCTTCCCCGGGAGACCCGGTACTTC	CASSRDLLPRETRYF
TRBJ1-1	.	TRBV4-1	.	TGCGCCAGCAGCCAAGATGGTCAGGGACGTGTCACTGAAGCTTTCTTT	CASSQDGQGRVTEAFF
TRBJ2-4	.	TRBV7-9	.	TGTGCCAGCAGCTTAGGGGGGAACATTCAGTACTTC	CASSLGGNIQYF
TRBJ1-1	.	TRBV5-6	once	TGTGCCAGCAGCTTGGCACGGGGCTCTGAAGCTTTCTTT	CASSLARGSEAFF
TRBJ1-2	.	TRBV11-2	.	TGTGCCAGCAGCTCCCTCCAAATACAGGGAGGTAACTATGGCTACACCTTC	CASSSLQIQGGNYGYTF
TRBJ1-1	TRBD1	TRBV10-3	.	TGTGCCATCAGTGAGTCCGGGACAGGGGGCGGCGTGAACACTGAAGCTTTCTTT	CAISESGTGGGVNTEAFF
TRBJ2-7	.	TRBV4-1	once	TGCGCCAGCAGCCAAGAGGGTGTCAGGACGACCTACGAGCAGTACTTC	CASSQEGVRTTYEQYF
TRBJ2-5	TRBD1	TRBV7-9	.	TGTGCCAGCAGCTCCCGGGACAGCGTTCAAGAGACCCAGTACTTC	CASSSRDSVQETQYF
TRBJ2-1	.	TRBV27	.	TGTGCCAGCAGTTTATTTCCGGGGATCGATGAGCAGTTCTTC	CASSLFPGIDEQFF
TRBJ2-1	TRBD1	TRBV4-3	.	TGCGCCAGCAGCGGACGTGGGACAGGGGTAAATGAGCAGTTCTTC	CASSGRGTGVNEQFF
TRBJ1-4	.	TRBV12-3/TRBV12-4	once	TGTGCCAGCAACTCTGAGGGGTTGGGTGCAACTAATGAAAAACTGTTTTTT	CASNSEGLGATNEKLFF
TRBJ2-1	TRBD2	TRBV10-3	.	TGTGCCGCTGGACTAGCGGGAGACCCCTACAATGAGCAGTTCTTC	CAAGLAGDPYNEQFF
TRBJ2-5	TRBD1	TRBV27	.	TGTGCCAGCAGTTACCGGACAGGGGGGGGAGAGACCCAGTACTTC	CASSYRTGGGETQYF
TRBJ2-1	TRBD2	TRBV3-1	few	TGTGCCAGTAGGGACCTAGCGGGGGGGCCTTCGATCAATGAGCAGTTCTTC	CASRDLAGGPSINEQFF
TRBJ2-3	.	TRBV6-2/TRBV6-3	.	TGTGCCAGCAGTTACTCGACCGTCCCAGATACGCAGTATTTT	CASSYSTVPDTQYF
TRBJ2-4	TRBD2	TRBV20-1	.	TGCAGTGCTAGAGATCGAGAGCGGGAGGCCAAAAACATTCAGTACTTC	CSARDREREAKNIQYF
TRBJ1-1	.	TRBV6-1	.	TGTGCCAGCAGTGACTCACAAAGAATGAACACTGAAGCTTTCTTT	CASSDSQRMNTEAFF
TRBJ2-1	TRBD2	TRBV7-8	.	TGTGCCAGCAGCTCTTTAGCGGGGGGGCCGATTGAGCAGTTCTTC	CASSSLAGGPIEQFF
TRBJ2-2	TRBD2	TRBV4-2	.	TGTGCCAGCAGCCAAGAGTTTTTGGGACTAGGGGACACCGGGGAGCTGTTTTTT	CASSQEFLGLGDTGELFF
TRBJ2-5	.	TRBV6-2/TRBV6-3	.	TGTGCCAGCAGTTACTTCCTCGGGGAAGAGACCCAGTACTTC	CASSYFLGEETQYF
TRBJ1-2	TRBD1	TRBV7-9	.	TGTGCCAGCAGCCCAGGGACAGGGGGCGATGGCTACACCTTC	CASSPGTGGDGYTF